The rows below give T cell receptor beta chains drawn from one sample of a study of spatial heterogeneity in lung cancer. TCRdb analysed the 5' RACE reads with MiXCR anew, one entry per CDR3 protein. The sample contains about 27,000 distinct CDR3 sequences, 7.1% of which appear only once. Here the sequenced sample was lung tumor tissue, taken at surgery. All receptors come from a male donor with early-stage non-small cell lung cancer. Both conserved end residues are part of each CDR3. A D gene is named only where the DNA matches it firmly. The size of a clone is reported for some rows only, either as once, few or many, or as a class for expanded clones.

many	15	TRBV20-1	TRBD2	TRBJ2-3	TGCAGTGCAAGGGGTCCGGGGGGAAGAGCAGATACGCAGTATTTT	CSARGPGGRADTQYF
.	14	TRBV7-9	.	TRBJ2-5	TGTGCCAGCAGCTTAGCGGGGGCACAAGAGACCCAGTACTTC	CASSLAGAQETQYF
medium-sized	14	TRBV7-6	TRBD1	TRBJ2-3	TGTGCCAGCAGCTTAGCGTTCAGGGGGCGGCCGCAGTATTTT	CASSLAFRGRPQYF
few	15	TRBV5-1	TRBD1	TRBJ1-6	TGCGCCAGCAGCCCCTCGGGACAGACGAATTCACCCCTCCACTTT	CASSPSGQTNSPLHF
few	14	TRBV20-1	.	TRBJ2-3	TGCAGTGCTAGAGATATGGGGGCGCGGGATACGCAGTATTTT	CSARDMGARDTQYF
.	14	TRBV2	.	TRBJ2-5	TGTGCCAGCAGTGAATTACAGGGCGGAGAGACCCAGTACTTC	CASSELQGGETQYF
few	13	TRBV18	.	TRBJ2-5	TGTGCCAGCTCACCGAACGGCCAAGAGACCCAGTACTTC	CASSPNGQETQYF
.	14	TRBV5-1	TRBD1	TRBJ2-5	TGCGCCACCAAGACAGGGCACCACCAAGAGACCCAGTACTTC	CATKTGHHQETQYF
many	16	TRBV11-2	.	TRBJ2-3	TGTGCCAGCAGCTTAGGGAAACAATATAGCACAGATACGCAGTATTTT	CASSLGKQYSTDTQYF
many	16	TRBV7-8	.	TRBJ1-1	TGTGCCAGCAGCTTAGTCATAACGACTCTGAACACTGAAGCTTTCTTT	CASSLVITTLNTEAFF
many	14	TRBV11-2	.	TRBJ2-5	TGTGCCAGCAGCTCTATAAGGGGTTCGGAGACCCAGTACTTC	CASSSIRGSETQYF
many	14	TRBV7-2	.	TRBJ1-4	TGTGCCAGCAGCACCGGGACAACGGATGAAAAACTGTTTTTT	CASSTGTTDEKLFF
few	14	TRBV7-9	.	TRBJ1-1	TGTGCCAGCAGCTTATTTGGTCTGAACACTGAAGCTTTCTTT	CASSLFGLNTEAFF
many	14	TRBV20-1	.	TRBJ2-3	TGCAGTGCTAGAGTTATCGTGATTCCAGATACGCAGTATTTT	CSARVIVIPDTQYF
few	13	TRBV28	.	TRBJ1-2	TGTGCCAGCAGCCCGGGACTTTCGGGGGGCTACACCTTC	CASSPGLSGGYTF
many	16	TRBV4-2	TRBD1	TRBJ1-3	TGTGCCAGCAGCCCCCTGGGAGGGGGCGTTGGAAACACCATATATTTT	CASSPLGGGVGNTIYF
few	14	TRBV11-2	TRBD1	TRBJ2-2	TGTGCCAGCAGCTGGGACAGGGGGACCGGGGAGCTGTTTTTT	CASSWDRGTGELFF
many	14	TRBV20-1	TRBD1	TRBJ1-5	TGCAGTGCTCAAGACAGGGTTCTTCGACAGCCCCAGCATTTT	CSAQDRVLRQPQHF
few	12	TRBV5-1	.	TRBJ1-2	TGCGCCAGCAGCTTGGAAGGGTACGGCTACACCTTC	CASSLEGYGYTF
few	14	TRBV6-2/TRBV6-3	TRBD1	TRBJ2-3	TGTGCCAGCAGCCGGGACAGGGGCACAGATACGCAGTATTTT	CASSRDRGTDTQYF
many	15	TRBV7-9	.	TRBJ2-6	TGTGCCAGCAGCTCACAGACTCCAGGGGCCAACGTCCTGACTTTC	CASSSQTPGANVLTF
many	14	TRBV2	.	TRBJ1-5	TGTGCCAGCAAGGGAGGGAGGACGGATCAGCCCCAGCATTTT	CASKGGRTDQPQHF
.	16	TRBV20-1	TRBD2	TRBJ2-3	TGCAGTGCTAGAAGACTAGCGGGGGGGTTGGCAGATACGCAGTATTTT	CSARRLAGGLADTQYF